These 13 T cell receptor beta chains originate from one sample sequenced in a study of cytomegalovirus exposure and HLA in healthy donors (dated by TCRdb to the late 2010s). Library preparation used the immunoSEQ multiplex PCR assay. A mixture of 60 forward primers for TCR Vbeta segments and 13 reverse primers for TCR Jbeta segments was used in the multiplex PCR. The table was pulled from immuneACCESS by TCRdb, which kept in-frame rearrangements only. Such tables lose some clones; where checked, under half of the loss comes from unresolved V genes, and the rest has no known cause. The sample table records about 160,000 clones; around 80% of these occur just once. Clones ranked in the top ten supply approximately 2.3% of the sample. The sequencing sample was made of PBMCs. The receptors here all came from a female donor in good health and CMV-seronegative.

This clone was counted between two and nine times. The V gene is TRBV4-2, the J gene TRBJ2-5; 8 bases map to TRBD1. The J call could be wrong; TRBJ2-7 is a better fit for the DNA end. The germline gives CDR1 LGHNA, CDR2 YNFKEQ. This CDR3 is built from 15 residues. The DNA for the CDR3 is TGTGCCAGCAGCCAAGAGCGGACAGGGTTGTACGAGCAGTACTTC. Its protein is CASSQERTGLYEQYF.

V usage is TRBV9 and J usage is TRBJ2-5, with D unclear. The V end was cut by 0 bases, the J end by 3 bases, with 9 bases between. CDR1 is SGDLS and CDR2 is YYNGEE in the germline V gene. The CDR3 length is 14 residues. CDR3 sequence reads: CASSVGHSKETQYF. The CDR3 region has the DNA TGTGCCAGCAGCGTAGGGCACAGCAAAGAGACCCAGTACTTC.

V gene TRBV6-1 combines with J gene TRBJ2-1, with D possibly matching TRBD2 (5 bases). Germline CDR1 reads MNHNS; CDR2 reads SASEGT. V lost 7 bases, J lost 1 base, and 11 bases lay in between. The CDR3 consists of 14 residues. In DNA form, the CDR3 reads TGTGCCAGCATGGGCACGGGGTCCTACAATGAGCAGTTCTTC. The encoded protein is CASMGTGSYNEQFF.

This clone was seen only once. CDR3 sequence reads: CASDGLAENEQFF. In nucleotides, the CDR3 is TGTGCCAGCGATGGACTAGCGGAGAATGAGCAGTTCTTC. The chain links TRBV2 to TRBJ2-1; 10 bases are a match to TRBD2. V was clipped by 8 bases and J by 7 bases; unmatched bases: 5. The CDR3 extends over 13 amino acids. The germline V gene encodes CDR1 SNHLY and CDR2 FYNNEI.

The CDR3 reads CASSDRPNQPQHF. As DNA, the CDR3 is TGTGCCAGCTCGGACAGGCCTAATCAGCCCCAGCATTTT. V gene TRBV28 combines with J gene TRBJ1-5, with TRBD1 matching over 7 bases. The CDR3 is 13 residues long. Germline V lookup: CDR1 MDHEN, CDR2 SYDVKM. Unmatched junction bases numbered 5, after V lost 8 bases and J lost 4 bases.

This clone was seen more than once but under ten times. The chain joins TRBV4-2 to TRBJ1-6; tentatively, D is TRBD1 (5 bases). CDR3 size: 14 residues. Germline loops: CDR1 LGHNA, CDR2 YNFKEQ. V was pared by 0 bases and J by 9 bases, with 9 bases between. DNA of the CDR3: TGTGCCAGCAGCCAAGAATTAAGGGGTTCACCCCTCCACTTT. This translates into CASSQELRGSPLHF.

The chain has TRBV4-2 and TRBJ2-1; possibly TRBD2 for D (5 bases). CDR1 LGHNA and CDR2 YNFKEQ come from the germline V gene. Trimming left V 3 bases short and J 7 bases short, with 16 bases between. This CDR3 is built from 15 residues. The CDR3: CASSQSTPGSNEQFF. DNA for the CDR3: TGTGCCAGCAGCCAGAGTACCCCGGGGTCAAATGAGCAGTTCTTC.

The CDR3 sequence is CASSAQETQYF. CDR3 nucleotides: TGTGCCAGCAGCGCGCAAGAGACCCAGTACTTC. J is TRBJ2-5 and V is TRBV7-2, with D hard to call. The CDR3 is 11 amino acids. The ends were cut back, 5 bases at V and 2 bases at J, with 3 bases in the middle. CDR1 SGHTA and CDR2 FQGNSA come from the germline V gene.

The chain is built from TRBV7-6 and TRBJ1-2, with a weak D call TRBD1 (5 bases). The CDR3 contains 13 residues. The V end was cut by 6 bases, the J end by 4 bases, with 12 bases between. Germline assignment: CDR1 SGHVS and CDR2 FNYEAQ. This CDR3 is CASSEQETYGYTF. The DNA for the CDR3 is TGTGCCAGCAGTGAACAGGAGACCTATGGCTACACCTTC.

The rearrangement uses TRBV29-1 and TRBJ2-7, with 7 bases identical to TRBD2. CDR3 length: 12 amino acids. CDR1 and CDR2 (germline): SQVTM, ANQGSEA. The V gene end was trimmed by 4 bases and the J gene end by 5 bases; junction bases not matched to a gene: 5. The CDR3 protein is CSVGGGYHEQYF. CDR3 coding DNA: TGCAGCGTTGGGGGGGGGTACCACGAGCAGTACTTC.

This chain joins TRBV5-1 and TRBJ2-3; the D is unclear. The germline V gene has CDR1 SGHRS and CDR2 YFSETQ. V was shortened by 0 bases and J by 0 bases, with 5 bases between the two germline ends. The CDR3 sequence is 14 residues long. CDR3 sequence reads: CASSLGLSTDTQYF. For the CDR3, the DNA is TGCGCCAGCAGCTTGGGACTGAGCACAGATACGCAGTATTTT.

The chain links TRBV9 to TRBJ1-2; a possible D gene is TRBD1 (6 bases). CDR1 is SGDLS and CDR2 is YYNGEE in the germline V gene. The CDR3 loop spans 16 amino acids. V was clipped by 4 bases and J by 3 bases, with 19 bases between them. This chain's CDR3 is CASSRRDTSQDYGYTF. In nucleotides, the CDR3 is TGTGCCAGCAGCCGCCGGGACACATCCCAAGACTATGGCTACACCTTC.

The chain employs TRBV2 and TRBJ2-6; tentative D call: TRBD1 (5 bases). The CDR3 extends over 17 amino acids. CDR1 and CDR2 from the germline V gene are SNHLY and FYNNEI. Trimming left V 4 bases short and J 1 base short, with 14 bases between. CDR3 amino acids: CASSVVPGKSGANVLTF. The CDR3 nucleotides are TGTGCCAGCAGTGTGGTCCCAGGGAAATCTGGGGCCAACGTCCTGACTTTC.